The 27 T cell receptor beta chains in this list originate from one sample, sequenced in a study of graft-versus-host responses after intestinal transplantation. This table comes from immunoSEQ multiplex PCR, and its TCRdb copy is limited to in-frame clones, with some not included. Of approximately 86,000 clones listed, 85% to 95% are singletons. No cognate antigen is known for these TCRs. Sequences were derived from unstimulated CD8+ T cells sorted from spleen or lymph node cells, sampled before transplant. Every receptor here comes from a human donor who was the organ donor for an intestinal transplant.

The V gene is TRBV9, the J gene TRBJ1-2; 8 bases map to TRBD1. The germline V gene has CDR1 SGDLS and CDR2 YYNGEE. The trim removed 2 bases at V and 4 bases at J, leaving 10 bases unmatched. There are 16 residues in the CDR3. DNA of the CDR3: TGTGCCAGCAGCGTGTCCAGGGGGCGTATGGGCTATGGCTACACCTTC. Protein: CASSVSRGRMGYGYTF.

This clone was seen just once. The chain uses TRBV19 and TRBJ2-1, with a tentative D call TRBD1 (6 bases). Germline V gene lookup returns CDR1 LNHDA and CDR2 SQIVND (reference sequence). Trimming cost V 3 bases and J 0 bases, with 9 bases left between them. CDR3 length: 15 residues. CDR3 coding DNA: TGTGCCAGTAGTATGTTCAGGGGCTCCTACAATGAGCAGTTCTTC. Amino acid sequence: CASSMFRGSYNEQFF.

V gene TRBV5-4 combines with J gene TRBJ1-2, with 7 bases fitting TRBD1. Germline V gene data show CDR1 as SGHNT and CDR2 as YYREEE (reference sequence). V was pared by 2 bases and J by 4 bases, with 2 bases of the junction left unmatched. CDR3 length equals 13 residues. This CDR3 reads CASSFRQGYGYTF. As DNA, the CDR3 is TGTGCCAGCAGCTTTAGACAGGGCTATGGCTACACCTTC.

The chain carries TRBV4-1 and TRBJ2-7; the match to TRBD1 covers 8 bases. This CDR3 is 15 amino acids long. In germline, CDR1 is MGHRA, CDR2 YSYEKL. V was clipped by 4 bases and J by 5 bases; unmatched bases: 10. The CDR3 loop reads CASSPLDRVYDEQYF. DNA for the CDR3: TGCGCCAGCAGCCCGCTGGACAGGGTATATGACGAGCAGTACTTC.

The J gene is TRBJ1-4, the V gene TRBV27; no clear D. This CDR3 has 14 residues. V was pared by 7 bases and J by 3 bases, with 12 bases between. CDR1 and CDR2 (germline): MNHEY, SMNVEV (reference sequence). The CDR3 loop reads CASTTAQANEKLFF. The CDR3 DNA sequence: TGTGCCAGCACGACGGCGCAGGCTAATGAAAAACTGTTTTTT.

This rearrangement joins TRBV9 to TRBJ2-7; TRBD2 matches 7 bases. The CDR3 runs 15 residues. After removal of 2 bases from V and 2 bases from J, the junction contained 7 bases not matched to a gene. CDR1 SGDLS and CDR2 YYNGEE come from the germline V gene. CDR3 in DNA: TGTGCCAGCAGCGTCGGCAGCGGGGCCACCTACGAGCAGTACTTC. Translating gives CASSVGSGATYEQYF.

The chain links TRBV5-6 to TRBJ2-1, with TRBD2 identical over 7 bases. The CDR3 extends over 16 amino acids. V dropped 0 bases and J dropped 8; count of bases not matched to a gene: 11. Germline values: CDR1 SGHDT, CDR2 YYEEEE. The DNA for the CDR3 is TGTGCCAGCAGCTTGGGGCGGGGAGGGGATGTGGATGAGCAGTTCTTC. Translation: CASSLGRGGDVDEQFF.

The J gene is TRBJ2-7, the V gene TRBV7-2, with D hard to call. The CDR3 is 14 amino acids. Germline V gene data show CDR1 as SGHTA and CDR2 as FQGNSA. Trimming cost V 4 bases and J 2 bases, with 12 bases left between them. Here the CDR3 DNA reads TGTGCCAGCAGCTCCGACATGTTCCCCTACGAGCAGTACTTC. Amino acid sequence: CASSSDMFPYEQYF.

This clone was counted once. The chain uses TRBV6-1 and TRBJ2-1; 8 nucleotides match TRBD2. The V gene end was trimmed by 6 bases and the J gene end by 3 bases; junction bases not matched to a gene: 7. There are 15 residues in the CDR3. The germline V gene encodes CDR1 MNHNS and CDR2 SASEGT. The CDR3 sequence is CASSVGGGLYNEQFF. The DNA for the CDR3 is TGTGCCAGCAGCGTCGGGGGGGGGCTCTACAATGAGCAGTTCTTC.

The chain recombines TRBV27 with TRBJ2-7; 7 nucleotides match TRBD1. The CDR3 has 13 residues. The V gene's germline CDR1 is MNHEY and CDR2 SMNVEV (reference sequence). Trimming took 4 bases from V and 2 from J; bases not matched to a gene: 2. CDR3 sequence reads: CASSWGQTYEQYF. The CDR3 coding sequence is TGTGCCAGCAGTTGGGGACAGACCTACGAGCAGTACTTC.

V and J are TRBV10-3 and TRBJ2-6; a weak D match, TRBD1 (6 bases). V was pared by 2 bases and J by 0 bases, with 17 bases between. The CDR3 is 19 residues long. In germline, CDR1 is ENHRY, CDR2 SYGVKD. The CDR3 sequence: CAISELSWTESSGANVLTF. The CDR3 nucleotides are TGTGCCATCAGTGAGCTTTCCTGGACAGAGAGCTCTGGGGCCAACGTCCTGACTTTC.

The rearrangement links TRBV9 to TRBJ2-1, with 7 bases lining up with TRBD2. This CDR3 spans 14 amino acids. Germline CDR1 SGDLS, CDR2 YYNGEE. With V trimmed by 4 bases and J by 5 bases, 6 bases remained unmatched. CDR3 protein: CASSPRGRDNEQFF. The DNA for the CDR3 is TGTGCCAGCAGCCCGCGGGGGAGGGACAATGAGCAGTTCTTC.

The chain links TRBV29-1 to TRBJ2-3; 11 bases are a match to TRBD2. This CDR3 spans 15 amino acids. The germline V gene encodes CDR1 SQVTM and CDR2 ANQGSEA. With 2 bases clipped from V and 6 bases from J, the junction kept 7 bases outside the gene matches. The CDR3 nucleotides read TGCAGCGTTGAATTAGCGGGGGGGCCGTTGGATACGCAGTATTTT. Amino acid sequence: CSVELAGGPLDTQYF.

The V gene is TRBV7-9, the J gene TRBJ2-7; tentatively, D is TRBD1 (6 bases). The V and J ends lost 4 bases and 6 bases respectively, with 10 bases between them. The germline gives CDR1 SEHNR, CDR2 FQNEAQ (reference sequence). This CDR3 spans 12 amino acids. CDR3 region: CASSSPGVEQYF. The CDR3 nucleotides read TGTGCCAGCAGCTCCCCAGGGGTCGAGCAGTACTTC.

This rearrangement joins TRBV27 to TRBJ1-5, with D uncertain. The germline V gene has CDR1 MNHEY and CDR2 SMNVEV (reference sequence). CDR3 length: 13 residues. Trimming stripped 0 bases from V and 6 bases from J, with 6 bases between. This CDR3 reads CASSLSGSQPQHF. CDR3 DNA sequence: TGTGCCAGCAGTTTATCGGGGAGTCAGCCCCAGCATTTT.

The V gene is TRBV27, the J gene TRBJ1-6; D perhaps matches TRBD1 (5 bases). This CDR3 contains 12 residues. Trimming removed 5 bases from V and 16 bases from J, with 15 bases in between. CDR1 is MNHEY and CDR2 is SMNVEV in the germline V gene (reference sequence). CDR3 bases: TGTGCCAGCAGTACCCTCGACGGGGGGCTCCACTTT. This gives the protein CASSTLDGGLHF.

This sequence joins TRBV7-7 and TRBJ1-1; D possibly corresponds to TRBD1 (6 bases). Between the trimmed V and J ends, which lost 4 bases and 0 bases, there was a span of 15 bases. The CDR3 loop spans 16 amino acids. CDR1 is SSHAT and CDR2 is FNYEAQ in the germline V gene (reference sequence). CDR3 in amino acids: CASSSYPGDMNTEAFF. The CDR3 DNA is TGTGCCAGCAGCTCATACCCCGGGGACATGAACACTGAAGCTTTCTTT.

This chain links TRBV5-1 with TRBJ2-3, with 9 bases matching TRBD2. This CDR3 is built from 17 residues. The germline V gene has CDR1 SGHRS and CDR2 YFSETQ. Trimming cost V 0 bases and J 3 bases; bases outside gene matches: 8. The CDR3 region has the DNA TGCGCCAGCAGCTTGGTTTTGGGAGCGGGGGGTACAGATACGCAGTATTTT. Its translation: CASSLVLGAGGTDTQYF.

This chain's CDR3 is CASSPLNYGYTF. The CDR3 coding sequence is TGTGCCAGCAGCCCCCTCAACTATGGCTACACCTTC. This chain connects TRBV14 to TRBJ1-2, with unresolved D. Per germline, CDR1 SGHDN and CDR2 FVKESK. V was clipped by 4 bases and J by 2 bases, with 5 bases between them. The CDR3 runs to 12 residues.

A few counts support this clone. The rearrangement links TRBV6-5 to TRBJ1-1; the D gene is possibly TRBD1 (5 bases). In germline, CDR1 is MNHEY, CDR2 SVGAGI. The CDR3 extends over 13 amino acids. Trimming left V 0 bases short and J 6 bases short, with 8 bases between. CDR3 region: CASSYSWGAEAFF. The CDR3 region has the DNA TGTGCCAGCAGTTACTCGTGGGGGGCTGAAGCTTTCTTT.

The rearrangement links TRBV7-9 to TRBJ2-7; D not resolved. CDR1 and CDR2 from the germline V gene are SEHNR and FQNEAQ (reference sequence). The V end lost 1 base, the J end lost 3 bases, and 13 bases lay between the germline ends. The CDR3 runs to 15 residues. CDR3 bases: TGTGCCAGCAGCTTAGGAACAGCCGGATTCTACGAGCAGTACTTC. This encodes CASSLGTAGFYEQYF.

DNA for the CDR3: TGTGCCAGCAGTTACTCGGTACGGGCTTTCTTT. Translating gives CASSYSVRAFF. This rearrangement joins TRBV6-7 to TRBJ1-1, with D hard to call. TRBV6-7 is an open reading frame, and its role is uncertain. CDR3 length: 11 amino acids. V was clipped by 0 bases and J by 11 bases, with 7 bases between them.

The rearrangement links TRBV9 to TRBJ1-2, with TRBD1 identical over 7 bases. Losses at the gene ends were 7 bases for V and 3 bases for J; bases not matched to a gene: 12. The CDR3 has 15 amino acids. The germline V gene has CDR1 SGDLS and CDR2 YYNGEE. The chain's CDR3 is CASSQGKVLDYGYTF. Here the CDR3 DNA reads TGTGCCAGCTCACAGGGGAAGGTATTAGACTATGGCTACACCTTC.

The chain couples TRBV2 to TRBJ2-4, with TRBD2 matching over 8 bases. The CDR3 is 17 amino acids. V shed 4 bases, J shed 8 bases, and the junction held 16 bases outside the gene matches. Per germline, CDR1 SNHLY and CDR2 FYNNEI. In DNA form, the CDR3 reads TGTGCCAGCAGTGGTCCGGGACTAGGGGTGGTCGGGGACATTCAGTACTTC. This translates into CASSGPGLGVVGDIQYF.

The chain couples TRBV30 to TRBJ2-4, with unresolved D. In germline, CDR1 is GTSNPN, CDR2 SVGIG (reference sequence). This CDR3 spans 13 amino acids. Trimming left V 2 bases short and J 5 bases short, with 10 bases between. The CDR3 loop reads CAWSRTLQNIQYF. DNA for the CDR3: TGTGCCTGGAGTCGCACCCTACAAAACATTCAGTACTTC.

Concerning this clone itself: The junction differs from germline at one of its ends, possibly a read error. The J gene is TRBJ2-1, the V gene TRBV9; weak D call: TRBD2 (5 bases). From germline, CDR1 is SGDLS and CDR2 YYNGEE. This CDR3 is built from 13 residues. CDR3 in DNA: TGTGCCAGCAGCGCATTTATTGATGGGGAGCAGCTCTTC. Encoded protein: CASSAFIDGEQLF. The full variable domain, rest sourced from reference TRBV9 and TRBJ2-1, is DSGVTQTPKHLITATGQRVTLRCSPRSGDLSVYWYQQSLDQGLQFLIQYYNGEERAKGNILERFSAQQFPDLHSELNLSSLELGDSALYFCASSAFIDGEQLFGPGTRLTVL.

The J gene is TRBJ1-1, the V gene TRBV19, with D possibly being TRBD1 (5 bases). Germline CDR1 reads LNHDA; CDR2 reads SQIVND (reference sequence). This CDR3 is 14 amino acids long. V gave up 3 bases and J gave up 4 bases, with 12 bases separating them. The CDR3 spells CASSIQGGFTEAFF. The DNA of the CDR3 is TGTGCCAGTAGTATTCAGGGTGGTTTCACTGAAGCTTTCTTT.